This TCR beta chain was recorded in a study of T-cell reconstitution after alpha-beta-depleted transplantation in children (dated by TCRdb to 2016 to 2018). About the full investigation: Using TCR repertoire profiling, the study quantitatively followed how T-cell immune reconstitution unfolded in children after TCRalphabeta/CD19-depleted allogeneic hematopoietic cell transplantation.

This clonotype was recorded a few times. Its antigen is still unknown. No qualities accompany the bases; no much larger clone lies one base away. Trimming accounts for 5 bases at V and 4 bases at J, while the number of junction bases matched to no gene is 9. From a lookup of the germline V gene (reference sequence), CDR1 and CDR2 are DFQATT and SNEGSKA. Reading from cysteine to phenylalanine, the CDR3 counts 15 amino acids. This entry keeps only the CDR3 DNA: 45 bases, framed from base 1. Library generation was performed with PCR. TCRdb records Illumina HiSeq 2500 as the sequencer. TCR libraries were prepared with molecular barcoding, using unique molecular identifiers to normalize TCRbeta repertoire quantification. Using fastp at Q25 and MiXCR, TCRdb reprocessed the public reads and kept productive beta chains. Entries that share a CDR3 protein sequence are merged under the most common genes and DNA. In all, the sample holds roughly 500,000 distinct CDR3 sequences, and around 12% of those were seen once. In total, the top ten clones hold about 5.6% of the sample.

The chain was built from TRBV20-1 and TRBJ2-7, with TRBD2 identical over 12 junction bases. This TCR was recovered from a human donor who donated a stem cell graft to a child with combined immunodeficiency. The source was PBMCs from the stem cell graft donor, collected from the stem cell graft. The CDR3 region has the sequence CSARPPLAGGYEQYF. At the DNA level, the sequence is TGCAGTGCTCGGCCCCCACTAGCGGGAGGTTACGAGCAGTACTTC.